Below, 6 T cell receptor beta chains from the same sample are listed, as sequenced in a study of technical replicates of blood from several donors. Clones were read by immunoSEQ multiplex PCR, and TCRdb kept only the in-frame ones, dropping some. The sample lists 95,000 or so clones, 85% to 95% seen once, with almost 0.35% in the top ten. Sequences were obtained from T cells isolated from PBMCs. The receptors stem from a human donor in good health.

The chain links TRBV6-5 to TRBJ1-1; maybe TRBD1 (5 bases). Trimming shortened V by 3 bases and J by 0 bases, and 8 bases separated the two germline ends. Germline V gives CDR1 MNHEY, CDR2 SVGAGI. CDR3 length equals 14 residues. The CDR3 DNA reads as TGTGCCAGCAGTTATAACAGGCTGAACACTGAAGCTTTCTTT. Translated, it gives CASSYNRLNTEAFF.

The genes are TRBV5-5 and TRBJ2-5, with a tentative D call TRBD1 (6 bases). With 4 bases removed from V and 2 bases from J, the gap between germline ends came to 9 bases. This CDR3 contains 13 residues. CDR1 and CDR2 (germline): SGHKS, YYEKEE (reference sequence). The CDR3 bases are TGTGCCAGCAGCCGGACAGATCAAGAGACCCAGTACTTC. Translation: CASSRTDQETQYF.

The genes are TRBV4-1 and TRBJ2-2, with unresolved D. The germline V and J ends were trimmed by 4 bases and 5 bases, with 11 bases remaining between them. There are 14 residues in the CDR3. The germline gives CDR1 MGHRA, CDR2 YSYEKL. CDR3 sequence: CASSRSAQTGELFF. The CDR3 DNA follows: TGCGCCAGCAGCCGATCCGCGCAAACCGGGGAGCTGTTTTTT.

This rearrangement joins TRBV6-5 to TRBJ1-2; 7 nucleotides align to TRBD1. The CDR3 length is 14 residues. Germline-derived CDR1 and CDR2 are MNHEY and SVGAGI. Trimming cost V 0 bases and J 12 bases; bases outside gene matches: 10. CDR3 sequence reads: CASSYSKGQSSDTF. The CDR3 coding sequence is TGTGCCAGCAGTTACTCGAAGGGACAGTCGTCGGACACCTTC.

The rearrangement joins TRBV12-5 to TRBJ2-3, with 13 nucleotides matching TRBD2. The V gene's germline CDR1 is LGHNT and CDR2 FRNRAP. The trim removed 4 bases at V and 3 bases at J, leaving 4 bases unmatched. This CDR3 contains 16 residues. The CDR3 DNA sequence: TGTGCTAGTGGTTCGCGACTAGCGGGAGGTACAGATACGCAGTATTTT. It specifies CASGSRLAGGTDTQYF.

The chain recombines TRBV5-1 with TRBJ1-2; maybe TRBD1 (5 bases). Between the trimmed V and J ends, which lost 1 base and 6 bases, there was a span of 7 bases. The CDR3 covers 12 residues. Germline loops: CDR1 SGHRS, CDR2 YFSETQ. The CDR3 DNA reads TGCGCCAGCAGCTTGCTACAGGATGGCTACACCTTC. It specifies CASSLLQDGYTF.